This T cell receptor beta chain is from a study of cytomegalovirus exposure and HLA in healthy donors (dated 2017 in TCRdb). Notes on the research overall: An earlier analysis of some 600 of the donors reported about 300 Gb of sequence data and 100 million to 120 million unique TCR beta sequences obtained from roughly 170 million T cells. HLA typing included class I and class II loci at four-digit resolution. Because of strong linkage in the cohort, roughly five DR-DQ haplotypes were treated as single units for association and clustering. An early release covering about 600 HLA-typed donors comprised approximately 300 gigabases of sequencing data and 85 million to 100 million unique TCR sequences. Of the 350 to 400 genotyped donors, 81% fell in the genetic ancestry cluster associated with self-reported Caucasian donors. All discovery cohort repertoires had been generated using a single sequencing platform. The study combined high-throughput TCR immunosequencing, statistical association of individual TCRs with disease status, and machine learning to predict cytomegalovirus infection status. Besides the first cohort of roughly 660 subjects, a separate validation cohort made up of about 120 different subjects was used. Typing coverage varied by locus: roughly 629-640 donors for A, B, C, DRB1 and DQB1; roughly 560 for DQA1; more than 600 for DPA1; approximately 470 for DPB1. A later analysis re-analyzed previously published TCR beta repertoires from approximately 670 donors and added high-resolution HLA genotyping to study TCR occurrence patterns. Rather than using new phenotypic data, the later analysis identified candidate immune exposures from TCR beta sequences and from how often those sequences occurred across donors. To decide whether each TCR beta V gene segment behaved as functional or pseudogenic, an earlier analysis of approximately 620 of the donors relied on high-throughput TCR beta sequencing. The T cell repertoires of 670 or so subjects were profiled by immunosequencing and related to cytomegalovirus serostatus. Donor age, sex, ethnicity and CMV serostatus were compiled together with the repertoire data. The aim of the study was to test whether cataloging public T cell receptors could identify signatures of past pathogen exposure. Among some 400 genotyped donors of the cohort, an average of approximately 250,000 unique TCR beta nucleotide sequences were sequenced per donor, roughly a sixth of them non-productive. Genome-wide SNP genotypes for about three fifths of the roughly 700 donors were used in a later genetic analysis, which treated that subset as a discovery cohort. General study outcomes and caveats: According to a later genetic analysis, donors in an Asian-associated ancestry cluster had fewer N-insertions in productive TCRs than the roughly 700-donor mean. Over 15 rarely observed V segments, including chromosome 9 orphons, were excluded from the earlier analysis of several hundred of the donors because counts were too low. It was suggested by the authors that the approach could potentially be generalized to other disease states and immunological phenotypes. According to a later analysis, parvovirus B19, influenza, CMV and Epstein-Barr virus appeared linked to several top co-occurrence clusters. The study listed approximately 160 TCR beta chains as associated with cytomegalovirus. Sequencing depth was assumed to be roughly uniform across donors in the presence/absence analyses, though that assumption may not hold. When HLA alleles, especially DR and DQ, strongly co-occurred, TCR associations were difficult to assign to individual alleles. In a later genetic analysis, a missense DCLRE1C variant was associated with V-gene and J-gene trimming of TCR beta chains, and the association was replicated in an independent cohort. A few of the identified cytomegalovirus-associated TCR beta chains were confirmed in vitro to be specific for cytomegalovirus antigens. A later analysis found that HLA-associated TCR beta chains were more clonally expanded and had lower generation probabilities than equally common non-associated chains. This cohort had only TCR beta chains sequenced, and the lack of alpha or paired-chain data limited which features could be detected. In a later analysis, TCR association rates were found to vary across HLA loci, with the most associated TCRs seen for DRB1 alleles and the fewest for HLA-C alleles. A cluster of highly shared sequence variants was judged likely to be a technical artifact of the sequencing pipeline. In both the original and validation cohorts, the classifier was reported to diagnose cytomegalovirus status with high specificity and sensitivity. A later analysis associated 16,951 TCR beta sequences with specific HLA alleles at a false discovery rate of 0.05. Correlated functional status among segregating V segments might reflect linkage disequilibrium, but an unknown experimental factor could not be ruled out. While some public TCRs were present in many individuals, most TCR sequences turned up only very rarely across donors. Some IMGT-functional V segments, including TRBV6-2 and TRBV6-3, could not be distinguished by the 87-base-pair reads and were therefore excluded. HLA typing was unavailable for some donors at each locus, so association tests used only the typed subset. A further reported finding was that TCR beta sequences accurately predicted the HLA-A and HLA-B alleles for most subjects in the first cohort. In a later analysis, most CMV-associated TCR beta chains were found to appear HLA-restricted, with HLA associations seemingly driven largely by CMV exposure. CMV serostatus was the only immune exposure information available for the cohort. In an earlier analysis of several hundred of the donors, most TCR beta V segments were observed in productive rearrangements about 87% or about 30% of the time, broadly matching IMGT annotations.

Library construction relied on the immunoSEQ multiplex PCR assay. For the multiplex PCR, a mixture combining 60 forward primers for TCR Vbeta segments and 13 reverse primers for TCR Jbeta segments was used. The CDR3 region of rearranged TCR beta genes was amplified from genomic DNA with a multiplex PCR assay. The amplified TCR beta libraries were sequenced on the Illumina HiSeq System as 87-base-pair reads. Regarding the original processing steps: Across the 600 to 700 repertoires, a later analysis counted 78 million or so unique TCR beta chains, approximately 12 million of which were shared by at least two donors. A nearest-neighbor algorithm error-corrected the raw reads and collapsed the reads into unique sequences, merging closely related sequences to remove PCR and sequencing errors. V, D and J gene segments were assigned by aligning CDR3 sequences to IMGT reference sequences. For a sequence to be retained, at least a six-nucleotide match to both a V gene segment and a J gene segment was required. Rearrangements were classified as productive when the CDR3 lacked stop codons and remained in frame with V and J, and all other rearrangements were classified as non-productive. Following IMGT convention, CDR3 was defined as the stretch from the second conserved V-encoded cysteine to the conserved J-encoded phenylalanine. Sequences without an unambiguous match to a single V gene segment were excluded from the earlier analysis of about 600 of the donors. In an earlier analysis of 587 of the donors, V segments were called functional above 56.7% productive rearrangements and were called segregating when the between-donor standard deviation exceeded 5%. A statistical classification framework was developed to diagnose cytomegalovirus status using the catalog of TCR beta chain sequences. In a later analysis, V and J genes were assigned by comparing TCR nucleotide sequences against IMGT/GENE-DB human TR gene sequences. Using the TCRdist pipeline, a later analysis assigned CDR3 sequences along with most-parsimonious VDJ recombination scenarios. In a later analysis, every TCR beta chain was defined by the combination of its CDR3 amino acid sequence and its V-gene family, and reads without a unique V-gene family were dropped. As a way to deal with suspected cross-contamination and a sequencing artifact, a later analysis dropped 640 or so nucleotide sequences that were highly shared and had low generation probability. A later analysis calculated a clonal expansion index for each public chain from normalized within-repertoire ranks of inferred template counts. In a later analysis, generation probabilities were computed using a VDJ recombination model fitted to out-of-frame rearrangements, and the results were checked against IGoR. In a later analysis, hypergeometric tests were used to score TCR-TCR, TCR-HLA and TCR-CMV co-occurrence, with a repertoire-size bias correction applied to TCR pairs. False discovery rates were estimated in a later analysis by permuting HLA or CMV assignments 20 times. In a later analysis, co-occurring TCRs were grouped using DBSCAN, with TCRdist sequence similarity added in when clustering inside HLA-allele-positive subsets. For co-occurrence clustering, repertoires with fewer than 30,000 or more than 120,000 public chains were excluded, along with about five repertoires with anomalous nucleotide sharing. TCRdb re-hosts the immuneACCESS table, in-frame sequences only. Its copies lack some clones; in the studies checked, an unresolved V gene accounts for under half of them, and the cause for the rest is not known. V and J calls plus clone size are reproduced from that table; the DNA served to infer D and trimming. The sample table lists roughly 130,000 clones, 80% of them with a count of one. The top ten clones comprise 1% of the sample.

Including the terminal cysteine and phenylalanine, the CDR3 comprises 13 residues. Only the CDR3 part of the read is kept: 39 bases, read in frame from the first base. In the germline V gene, CDR1 corresponds to SGHDT and CDR2 to YYEEEE. Unmatched junction bases come to 4, with V trimmed by 3 bases and J by 7 bases. The cohort consisted of 650 to 850 healthy bone marrow donors. At the time of sampling, all cohort members were nominally healthy, though unrecorded immune exposures were likely present. The donor tested CMV seronegative and was one of the 352 seronegative cohort members. A peripheral blood sample was collected from each donor, and TCR beta sequencing was performed on peripheral blood mononuclear cells. Genomic DNA was extracted from the blood cell samples with the Qiagen DNeasy Blood Extraction Kit. On this clone: It lacks a known antigen. No base qualities exist here, and no much larger clone lies one base off it.

Sequences were obtained from PBMCs. This clonotype was sampled from a man aged 35 to 55 in good health and CMV-seronegative. The rearrangement combines TRBV5-6 with TRBJ2-7, with TRBD1 matching 10 junction bases. The CDR3 region reads CASSWTGGGEQYF. The bases are TGTGCCAGCAGCTGGACAGGGGGAGGAGAGCAGTACTTC.